The next 10 T cell receptor beta chains were all read from a single sample in a study of T cell responses to AZD1222 COVID-19 vaccine. Only in-frame clones appear in the TCRdb table, and some are missing; sequencing was by immunoSEQ multiplex PCR. The sample yields 25,000 to 40,000 clones, roughly 90% seen once. The sequencing used peripheral blood, collected 28 days after the second AZD1222 dose. The receptor source for this set is an adult who received the AZD1222 COVID-19 vaccine.

This chain links TRBV2 with TRBJ2-2; tentative D call: TRBD2 (5 bases). V lost 5 bases to trimming and J lost 2 bases, with 6 bases between them. The V gene's germline CDR1 is SNHLY and CDR2 FYNNEI. The CDR3 is made up of 13 amino acids. The CDR3 DNA follows: TGTGCCAGCAGTCGGGAAAACACCGGGGAGCTGTTTTTT. It encodes CASSRENTGELFF.

The CDR3 DNA reads TGTGCCAGCAGCTTAGCGCCCCAGAATAATCAGCCCCAGCATTTT. This encodes CASSLAPQNNQPQHF. V usage is TRBV7-2 and J usage is TRBJ1-5; D is ambiguous. Trimming pared 0 bases from V and 4 bases from J, leaving 10 bases between. This CDR3 has 15 residues. Germline lookup yields CDR1 SGHTA and CDR2 FQGNSA.

V gene TRBV29-1 combines with J gene TRBJ1-2, with TRBD1 matching 7 bases. V shed 7 bases and J 6 bases; nucleotides not matched to a gene: 5. Germline V CDR1 and CDR2: SQVTM, ANQGSEA. This CDR3 is built from 11 residues. The CDR3 here is CSATGSDGYTF. CDR3 DNA: TGCAGCGCGACAGGGTCGGATGGCTACACCTTC.

This sequence joins TRBV5-1 and TRBJ2-2; TRBD1 matches at 9 bases. The length of the CDR3 is 14 residues. V shed 4 bases, J shed 7 bases, and the junction held 5 bases outside the gene matches. Germline CDR1 and CDR2: SGHRS and YFSETQ. This CDR3 is CASSAGQGGGELFF. In nucleotides, the CDR3 is TGCGCCAGCAGCGCGGGACAGGGTGGCGGGGAGCTGTTTTTT.

This clone appeared a single time. V usage is TRBV14 and J usage is TRBJ2-7; TRBD2 agrees at 7 bases. This CDR3 is 14 amino acids long. Germline V gene sequence: CDR1 SGHDN, CDR2 FVKESK. The V gene end was trimmed by 1 base and the J gene end by 2 bases; junction bases not matched to a gene: 2. The DNA of the CDR3 is TGTGCCAGCAGCCAAGGGGGGGGAACCTACGAGCAGTACTTC. This gives the protein CASSQGGGTYEQYF.

The chain employs TRBV28 and TRBJ1-2; 8 bases align to TRBD1. The CDR3 sequence is 13 residues long. Germline V gives CDR1 MDHEN, CDR2 SYDVKM. V was pared by 6 bases and J by 5 bases, with 5 bases of the junction left unmatched. DNA for the CDR3: TGTGCCAGCAGGGAGGGACAGGAGTATGGCTACACCTTC. Amino acid sequence: CASREGQEYGYTF.

This sequence joins TRBV7-9 and TRBJ2-7, with 8 nucleotides matching TRBD2. The CDR3 totals 13 residues. The germline V gene encodes CDR1 SEHNR and CDR2 FQNEAQ (reference sequence). J lost 5 bases, V lost 5 bases, and 5 bases had no gene match. CDR3 protein: CASSQGLAHEQYF. CDR3 in DNA: TGTGCCAGCAGCCAAGGACTAGCCCACGAGCAGTACTTC.

The chain couples TRBV19 to TRBJ2-3; TRBD2 aligns across 9 bases. The length of the CDR3 is 17 residues. CDR1 and CDR2 from the germline V gene are LNHDA and SQIVND (reference sequence). The junction had 10 bases not matched to a gene; V was cut back by 3 bases and J by 3 bases. DNA of the CDR3: TGTGCCAGTAGTATGTTGGGCGGGGGGGCCGTGACAGATACGCAGTATTTT. It codes for CASSMLGGGAVTDTQYF. The variable domain in full, with the rest retrieved from reference TRBV19 and TRBJ2-3, is DGGITQSPKYLFRKEGQNVTLSCEQNLNHDAMYWYRQDPGQGLRLIYYSQIVNDFQKGDIAEGYSVSREKKESFPLTVTSAQKNPTAFYLCASSMLGGGAVTDTQYFGPGTRLTVL.

This chain connects TRBV5-5 to TRBJ2-3; 11 nucleotides line up with TRBD1. V trimming: 1 base; J trimming: 1 base; junction bases outside the gene matches: 5. Looked up from germline, CDR1 is SGHKS and CDR2 is YYEKEE (reference sequence). CDR3 length equals 17 residues. The CDR3 sequence: CASSLRDRGFGTDTQYF. The CDR3 DNA follows: TGTGCCAGCAGCTTGAGGGACAGGGGGTTCGGCACAGATACGCAGTATTTT.

The chain couples TRBV7-2 to TRBJ2-2; D not resolved. Germline CDR1 SGHTA, CDR2 FQGNSA. The CDR3 covers 14 residues. The V and J ends lost 4 bases and 1 base respectively, with 7 bases between them. CDR3 nucleotide sequence: TGTGCCAGCAGCTCGAGCCTGAACACCGGGGAGCTGTTTTTT. It translates to CASSSSLNTGELFF.